The 28 T cell receptor beta chains below were found in one sample sequenced in a study of tumor-infiltrating lymphocytes in primary liver carcinoma (dated by TCRdb to 2016 to 2017). TRIzol reagent was used to extract blood RNA from unsorted whole blood, while the DNeasy Blood & Tissue kit provided the germline DNA. TCRdb records Illumina HiSeq 2500 as the sequencer. Using a constant-region primer and ProtoScript II reverse transcriptase, TCRbeta-specific cDNA was reverse-transcribed from around 500 ng total RNA. TCRbeta libraries were built with three nested multiplex PCR rounds, a slightly modified ARM-PCR procedure. Each of the first two PCR rounds ran for roughly 9 cycles and used multiplex TRBV1-TRBV30 forward primers together with a Cbeta reverse primer. The raw public data were reprocessed by TCRdb itself: fastp quality trimming at Q25, MiXCR clonotype calling, in-frame beta chains only. Entries that share a CDR3 protein sequence are merged under the most common genes and DNA. The sample contains a few hundred thousand distinct CDR3 sequences, almost 60% of them found a single time. About 15% of the sample is in the top ten clones.

Sequencing input: peripheral blood. These receptors were taken from a woman aged 30 to 39 with primary liver carcinoma and hepatitis B virus infection.

The genes are TRBV11-2 and TRBJ1-1; D unclear. Germline loops: CDR1 SGHAT, CDR2 FQNNGV. The CDR3 is 13 residues long. Between the trimmed V and J ends, which lost 6 bases and 12 bases, there was a span of 20 bases. CDR3 in DNA: TGTGCCAGCAGTCCACGGCTCGGAGAAAAGACTTTCTTT. Translation: CASSPRLGEKTFF.

This clonotype was detected many times. The V call is TRBV6-5, the J call TRBJ2-1; no firm D call. V lost 11 bases and J 6 bases, leaving 14 bases between the germline ends. Germline values: CDR1 MNHEY, CDR2 SVGAGI. This CDR3 has 12 amino acids. Here the CDR3 reads CAQPHEGNEQFF. The CDR3 DNA follows: TGTGCCCAGCCACATGAAGGCAATGAGCAGTTCTTC.

This chain links TRBV4-1 with TRBJ1-3; D is undetermined. This CDR3 is built from 18 residues. V was cut by 1 base and J by 1 base, with 17 bases left in between. The germline CDR1 and CDR2 sequences are MGHRA and YSYEKL. The CDR3 is CASSQGPWTPGSGNTIYF. The CDR3 DNA reads as TGCGCCAGCAGCCAAGGTCCTTGGACCCCGGGGTCTGGAAACACCATATATTTT.

As to this clonotype: An end of the junction differs from the germline gene, which may be a read error. This chain joins TRBV29-1 and TRBJ2-5; 7 bases line up with TRBD1. Germline CDR1 SQVTM, CDR2 ANQGSEA. There are 14 residues in the CDR3. The CDR3 region is CIVELGQNQETQYF. DNA for the CDR3: TGCATCGTTGAACTGGGACAGAACCAAGAGACCCAGTACTTC.

On this clonotype itself: A much larger clone differs from this one at a single base, so this may be a read error. The rearrangement links TRBV4-3 to TRBJ2-7, with D hard to call. The V end lost 2 bases, the J end lost 3 bases, and 14 bases lay between the germline ends. The V gene's germline CDR1 is LGHNA and CDR2 YSLEER. The CDR3 consists of 15 residues. DNA for the CDR3: TGCGCCAGCAGCCAACTCTGGGATGAGCGCTACGAGCAGTACTTC. Its translation is CASSQLWDERYEQYF.

With regard to this clonotype: The missing conserved phenylalanine or tryptophan at the end of this CDR3 makes a read error likely. This rearrangement joins TRBV12-3 or TRBV12-4 to TRBJ1-5; D is uncertain. Trimming pared 0 bases from V and 3 bases from J, leaving 9 bases between. CDR3 length: 15 amino acids. The DNA for the CDR3 is TGTGCCAGCAGTTTAGCGCATACACCCAATCAGCCCCAGCATTCT. Residues: CASSLAHTPNQPQHS.

About this clonotype: Possible read error: a much larger clone is one base away. This chain uses TRBV4-1 with TRBJ2-1; 11 nucleotides agree with TRBD2. V lost 7 bases to trimming and J lost 9 bases; unmatched junction nucleotides: 11. The CDR3 sequence is 15 residues long. Germline-derived CDR1 and CDR2 are MGHRA and YSYEKL. The CDR3 nucleotides read TGCGCCAGCACCCTAAGACTAGCGGGGCAACTTGAGCAGTTCTTC. Translation gives CASTLRLAGQLEQFF.

Comments on this clonotype: A single base separates this from a much larger clone, so it may be a read error. V and J are TRBV29-1 and TRBJ2-7, with 7 bases lining up with TRBD2. In germline, CDR1 is SQVTM, CDR2 ANQGSEA. CDR3 length: 15 residues. The CDR3 DNA follows: TGCAGCGGTGAAGAGCTGTGGGAGGGACGCTACGAGCAGTACTTC. It yields the protein CSGEELWEGRYEQYF.

V usage is TRBV2 and J usage is TRBJ1-5; the D is unclear. Trimming stripped 5 bases from V and 4 bases from J, with 9 bases between. This CDR3 has 13 residues. Germline CDR1 SNHLY, CDR2 FYNNEI. CDR3 sequence (DNA): TGTGCCAGCAGTTTGGCAGCAAATCAGCCCCAGCATTTT. Translating it yields CASSLAANQPQHF.

Comment on this clonotype: The missing conserved phenylalanine or tryptophan at the end of this CDR3 makes a read error likely. The CDR3 bases are TGCGCCAGCAGTCGCAGGGGGGGCCTAAGCACAGATACGCAGTATGTC. Residues: CASSRRGGLSTDTQYV. This rearrangement joins TRBV11-2 to TRBJ2-3; D possibly matches TRBD1 or TRBD2 (7 bases each). Germline V CDR1 and CDR2: SGHAT, FQNNGV. The CDR3 length is 16 residues.

At least ten counts were recorded for this clonotype. The chain links TRBV10-1 to TRBJ2-3; TRBD2 aligns across 9 bases. The CDR3 is 17 residues long. The ends lost 0 bases at V and 2 bases at J; junction bases unmatched: 6. Germline CDR1 is WNHNN and CDR2 is SYGVQD (reference sequence). The CDR3 DNA reads as TGCGCCAGCAGTGAGTCGAGGGGACTAGCTGTCACAGATACGCAGTATTTT. Protein: CASSESRGLAVTDTQYF.

This clonotype has a handful of counts. This chain links TRBV12-3 or TRBV12-4 with TRBJ2-2; either TRBD1 or TRBD2 may supply D (5 bases each). V lost 6 bases, J lost 2 bases, and 16 bases lay in between. This CDR3 comprises 16 residues. CDR3 sequence: CASSTLGTTNTGELFF. In DNA form, the CDR3 reads TGTGCCAGCAGCACACTCGGGACGACAAACACCGGGGAGCTGTTTTTT.

Note on this clonotype: This sequence may be a read error, since a much larger clone differs from it by one base. The final CDR3 position lacks the conserved phenylalanine or tryptophan, pointing to a likely read error. The V call is TRBV4-2, the J call TRBJ2-1; 11 bases are shared with TRBD2. V shed 0 bases, J shed 6 bases, and the junction held 10 bases outside the gene matches. CDR3 length: 18 residues. Per germline, CDR1 LGHNA and CDR2 YNFKEQ. The CDR3 DNA follows: TGTGCCAGCAGCCAAGATGTCGGGTCACTAGCGGGAGCCAATGAGCAGTTCCTC. Amino acid sequence: CASSQDVGSLAGANEQFL.

Worth noting for this clonotype: Germline is not matched at one junction end, which may reflect a read error. The V call is TRBV11-3, the J call TRBJ2-7; 8 bases are shared with TRBD2. This CDR3 spans 16 amino acids. The germline V gene encodes CDR1 SGHNT and CDR2 YENEEA. DNA for the CDR3: TGTGCCAGCAACTTTGCCCCCGGGACTAGTAAATACGTGCAGTACTTC. It is translated as CASNFAPGTSKYVQYF.

About this clonotype itself: A much bigger clone sits one base away, suggesting this may be a read error. CDR3 bases: TGTGCCAGCAGCACGCATGGGGCAGGATCCTCCTACGAGCAGTACTTC. Encoded protein: CASSTHGAGSSYEQYF. The genes are TRBV7-9 and TRBJ2-7, with TRBD1 as a possible D gene (5 bases). The CDR3 is made up of 16 amino acids. With 5 bases removed from V and 0 bases from J, the gap between germline ends came to 17 bases. Germline loops: CDR1 SEHNR, CDR2 FQNEAQ (reference sequence). Using reference TRBV7-9 and TRBJ2-7 for the parts outside the CDR3, the full variable domain is DTGVSQNPRHKITKRGQNVTFRCDPISEHNRLYWYRQTLGQGPEFLTYFQNEAQLEKSRLLSDRFSAERPKGSFSTLEIQRTEQGDSAMYLCASSTHGAGSSYEQYFGPGTRLTVT.

With respect to this clonotype: Sequence at one end of the junction differs from germline and may be a read error. The genes are TRBV14 and TRBJ1-2; D perhaps matches TRBD1 (6 bases). Germline V gene sequence: CDR1 SGHDN, CDR2 FVKESK. This CDR3 is 15 amino acids long. This chain's CDR3 is CTSSPYQGQVYGYTF. CDR3 sequence (DNA): TGTACCAGCAGCCCCTACCAGGGGCAGGTTTATGGCTACACCTTC.

Comments on this clonotype: The germline gene is not matched at one end of the junction; a read error may be the cause. The chain carries TRBV5-8 and TRBJ2-1; 8 bases are shared with TRBD1. The CDR3 loop spans 13 amino acids. Germline-derived CDR1 and CDR2 are SGHTS and YDEGEE. CDR3 loop: CTSSWGQDNEQFF. The CDR3 DNA reads TGTACCAGCAGCTGGGGACAGGACAATGAGCAGTTCTTC.

The chain carries TRBV6-5 and TRBJ2-7, with TRBD1 matching 10 bases. The V gene's germline CDR1 is MNHEY and CDR2 SVGAGI. The V and J ends lost 5 bases and 0 bases, in that order; junction bases with no gene match: 1. This CDR3 comprises 14 residues. The CDR3 nucleotides read TGTGCCAGCAGTCGGACAGGGGGCTCCTACGAGCAGTACTTC. This encodes CASSRTGGSYEQYF.

Comments on this clonotype: Because the CDR3 is missing its conserved closing phenylalanine or tryptophan, this is likely a read error. The J gene is TRBJ2-2, the V gene TRBV30; the match to TRBD1 covers 7 bases. The germline V gene encodes CDR1 GTSNPN and CDR2 SVGIG (reference sequence). The length of the CDR3 is 15 residues. The V segment lost 0 bases and the J segment 6 bases; nucleotides outside the gene matches: 7. The CDR3 is CAWSVVGGEAGELFS. The CDR3 DNA follows: TGTGCCTGGAGTGTAGTAGGGGGCGAAGCCGGGGAGCTGTTTTCT.

For this clonotype: This CDR3 fails to terminate in the conserved phenylalanine or tryptophan, so it likely reflects a read error. The chain links TRBV29-1 to TRBJ2-2; the match to TRBD2 covers 10 bases. CDR3 size: 15 residues. CDR1 is SQVTM, CDR2 ANQGSEA, per germline. CDR3 DNA: TGCAGCCTTGACAGCGGGAGGGCCCGGGCCGGGCAGCTGTTTTGT. Translation gives CSLDSGRARAGQLFC.

Points on this clonotype: This may be a read error: a much more frequent sequence differs by one nucleotide. The chain carries TRBV5-1 and TRBJ2-3; 7 bases agree with TRBD2. Germline V lookup: CDR1 SGHRS, CDR2 YFSETQ. The ends lost 6 bases at V and 1 base at J; junction bases unmatched: 11. The CDR3 contains 16 residues. CDR3 region: CASNFFAGEGTDTQYF. CDR3 coding DNA: TGCGCCAGCAACTTCTTCGCGGGAGAAGGCACAGATACGCAGTATTTT.

This clonotype showed up many times. The chain uses TRBV11-2 and TRBJ1-1; weak D call: TRBD1 (6 bases). This CDR3 is built from 14 residues. Germline CDR1 SGHAT, CDR2 FQNNGV. V gave up 6 bases and J gave up 4 bases, with 15 bases separating them. This CDR3 is CASRDRRWGTEAFF. CDR3 DNA: TGTGCCAGCAGAGACAGGCGATGGGGCACTGAAGCTTTCTTT.

This clonotype came up once. The junction and the germline gene differ at one end; a read error may be behind it. The chain recombines TRBV28 with TRBJ2-5, with a weak D call TRBD2 (5 bases). The CDR3 loop spans 15 amino acids. From germline, CDR1 is MDHEN and CDR2 SYDVKM. The CDR3 region has the DNA TGTGTCAGCAGTTTTTGGGCGGGTACTCAAGAGACCCAGTACTTC. It yields the protein CVSSFWAGTQETQYF.

The chain carries TRBV6-2 or TRBV6-3 and TRBJ2-1; D remains ambiguous. CDR1 and CDR2 (germline): MNHEY, SVGEGT. The CDR3 contains 14 residues. V was shortened by 3 bases and J by 9 bases, with 15 bases between the two germline ends. CDR3 sequence reads: CASSYRTGLGEQFF. The CDR3 DNA sequence: TGTGCCAGCAGTTATCGGACGGGTCTTGGTGAGCAGTTCTTC.

Points on this clonotype: The CDR3 carries no conserved terminal phenylalanine or tryptophan, so it likely arises from a read error. The DNA is omitted, as the CDR3 cannot be located on it reliably, and the CDR3 follows TCRdb's listing. V and J are TRBV29-1 and TRBJ1-1; the table's D call, TRBD1, has no DNA check behind it. Germline-derived CDR1 and CDR2 are SQVTM and ANQGSEA. 11 amino acids form the CDR3, both terminal residues included. The chain's CDR3 is CSVEGGSPVFL.

A note on this clonotype: An end of the junction does not agree with germline; a read error may underlie this. The chain recombines TRBV11-2 with TRBJ1-4, with D perhaps TRBD1 (6 bases). The CDR3 consists of 16 residues. Germline loops: CDR1 SGHAT, CDR2 FQNNGV. The DNA of the CDR3 is TGTGCCAGCAGCCCCACGAGGGGAGGGGGAATCGAAAAAGTGTTTTTT. This translates into CASSPTRGGGIEKVFF.

V gene TRBV10-3 combines with J gene TRBJ2-1; 7 bases align to TRBD2. This CDR3 has 16 amino acids. Trimming removed 3 bases from V and 1 base from J; junction bases left unmatched: 6. Germline loops: CDR1 ENHRY, CDR2 SYGVKD. In nucleotides, the CDR3 is TGTGCCATCAGTGACGACGGGAGGACTTCCTACAATGAGCAGTTCTTC. It encodes CAISDDGRTSYNEQFF.

Remarks on this clonotype: This could be a read error, since a much larger clone is one nucleotide away. The chain couples TRBV29-1 to TRBJ1-2; D is perhaps TRBD1 (6 bases). There are 14 residues in the CDR3. CDR1 SQVTM and CDR2 ANQGSEA come from the germline V gene. The CDR3 spells CSVEGTDPNYGFTF. As DNA, the CDR3 is TGCAGCGTTGAAGGGACAGATCCAAACTATGGCTTCACCTTC.